These 3 T cell receptor beta chains share one sample of origin, sequenced in a study of graft-versus-host responses after intestinal transplantation. Measured with immunoSEQ multiplex PCR; TCRdb has only the in-frame clones, and not every one. The table records around 28,000 clones, roughly 80% of them present only once. Source: PBMCs, taken approximately four weeks after intestinal transplant. All receptors come from a human patient who received an intestinal transplant, so some T cells may come from the graft donor.

V gene TRBV5-1 combines with J gene TRBJ1-4; a weak D match, TRBD1 (5 bases). Germline assignment: CDR1 SGHRS and CDR2 YFSETQ. The germline V and J ends were trimmed by 3 bases and 5 bases, with 14 bases remaining between them. CDR3 size: 15 residues. The DNA for the CDR3 is TGCGCCAGCAGCTCCCGGGTGTGGGGGAATGAAAAACTGTTTTTT. It encodes CASSSRVWGNEKLFF.

The V call is TRBV28, the J call TRBJ2-5; 9 bases fit TRBD2. The J call is in doubt because the DNA end fits TRBJ2-7 better. Germline V gene sequence: CDR1 MDHEN, CDR2 SYDVKM. The CDR3 contains 17 residues. In nucleotides, the CDR3 is TGTGCCAGCAGTCTCACCGGGACTAGCTTATCTTCCTACGAGCAGTACTTC. Its protein product is CASSLTGTSLSSYEQYF.

This rearrangement joins TRBV5-6 to TRBJ2-7; a weak D match, TRBD1 (6 bases). This CDR3 has 14 amino acids. Trimming stripped 2 bases from V and 4 bases from J, with 13 bases between. CDR1 SGHDT and CDR2 YYEEEE come from the germline V gene. The CDR3 loop reads CASSLTGSPYEQYF. The CDR3 DNA is TGTGCCAGCAGCTTAACAGGGAGTCCTTACGAGCAGTACTTC.